This T cell receptor (beta chain) was observed in a study of vaccination and CD4 T cells after COVID-19. The study sequenced cultured CD4+ T cell DNA using the Oncomine TCR Beta short-read assay. TCRdb processed the PCR reads anew with MiXCR; each CDR3 protein has one entry. The table shows a few thousand distinct CDR3 sequences, with 71% occurring only once. Treatment of the sample: approximately nine-day PBMC culture with coronavirus spike peptide pools or control peptides (ViraFEST assay). Cell culture was performed with two million PBMCs per well in the presence of approximately 10 IU/ml IL-2 and around 9.7 ug/ml peptide pools. A negative selection step was used to isolate CD4+ T cells once culture had run for roughly 10 days. Germline CDR1 SEHNR, CDR2 FQNEAQ (reference sequence). J gave up 0 bases and V 5 bases, and 7 bases lay outside the gene matches. This CDR3 is 16 amino acids long. Turning to this clonotype: Its antigen remains unknown.

The TCR was taken from a human donor who had recovered from COVID-19. The material sequenced was CD4+ T cells from blood, cultured in vitro. The rearrangement joins TRBV7-9 to TRBJ1-5, with 7 positions matching TRBD1. CDR3 region: CASSAGTVLSNQPQHF. The CDR3 DNA reads as TGTGCCAGCAGCGCCGGGACAGTCCTTAGCAATCAGCCCCAGCATTTT.